Listed below are T cell receptor beta chains from one sample, sequenced in a study of control samples from healthy donors and cancer patients. Profiled with immunoSEQ multiplex PCR; TCRdb holds only in-frame clones, not every one. Altogether 160,000 or so clones are present, 93% being singletons, with the ten largest covering around 2.5%. Sequenced sample: blood. The source of these receptors is a middle-aged man in good health. Each CDR3 is given with its conserved first and last residue. The D gene is left open where the match is weak. Clone size is shown for a subset of rows, as once, few, many or a class of expanded clone.

TRBD2	TRBV5-1	-	TRBJ2-3	TGCGCCAGCAGCTTGGGGGTAATAGCGGGAGTAAGAGATACGCAGTATTTT	CASSLGVIAGVRDTQYF
-	TRBV2	-	TRBJ1-4	TGTGCCAGCAGTGAAGAGAATGAAAAACTGTTTTTT	CASSEENEKLFF
-	TRBV27	-	TRBJ2-5	TGTGCCAGCAGTTCCCTCGGGGGGCGAGAGACCCAGTACTTC	CASSSLGGRETQYF
-	TRBV6-5	once	TRBJ1-2	TGTGCCAGCAGTTACGACCGGGGCTGGGAGGGCTACACCTTC	CASSYDRGWEGYTF
-	TRBV3-1/TRBV3-2	-	TRBJ1-6	TGTGCCAGCAGCCAAGTCCAGGGTTATTCACCCCTCCACTTT	CASSQVQGYSPLHF
TRBD2	TRBV4-2	once	TRBJ2-3	TGTGCCAGCAGCCCCGGGACTAGCGGGGCCGGGGATACGCAGTATTTT	CASSPGTSGAGDTQYF
TRBD2	TRBV13	-	TRBJ2-2	TGTGCCAGCAGTACAACTCTTGGGCTAGCGGTGAACACCGGGGAGCTGTTTTTT	CASSTTLGLAVNTGELFF
-	TRBV11-2	-	TRBJ1-1	TGTGCCAGCAGCTTAGGTCCAGTAAACACTGAAGCTTTCTTT	CASSLGPVNTEAFF
-	TRBV7-9	-	TRBJ2-1	TGTGCCAGCAGCGCCGGGGGAGGCCTCAATGAGCAGTTCTTC	CASSAGGGLNEQFF
-	TRBV7-2	-	TRBJ1-1	TGTGCCAGCAGCTTTGGTCGAGGCATGAACACTGAAGCTTTCTTT	CASSFGRGMNTEAFF
-	TRBV7-8	few	TRBJ2-7	TGTGCCAGCAGCTTAGCGCTAATCGGCAGCTCCTACGAGCAGTACTTC	CASSLALIGSSYEQYF
-	TRBV25-1	-	TRBJ2-7	TGTGCCAGCAGTGACGGCCAGGGGAACGACGAGCAGTACTTC	CASSDGQGNDEQYF
-	TRBV29-1	-	TRBJ2-3	TGCAGCGTTGAAGAAAAGGCTAGTGCAGATACGCAGTATTTT	CSVEEKASADTQYF
-	TRBV18	-	TRBJ1-2	TGTGCCAGCCGGGACACCTCGATCTATGGCTACACCTTC	CASRDTSIYGYTF
-	TRBV9	-	TRBJ1-2	TGTGCCAGCAGCGTAGCCTCTGGACGGAATAACTATGGCTACACCTTC	CASSVASGRNNYGYTF
-	TRBV30	-	TRBJ1-5	TGTGCCTGGAGTGTAAGGGACTTATTCAATCAGCCCCAGCATTTT	CAWSVRDLFNQPQHF
-	TRBV5-1	once	TRBJ1-1	TGCGCCAGCAGCTTGTGGAATGGGAACACTGAAGCTTTCTTT	CASSLWNGNTEAFF
-	TRBV19	-	TRBJ2-7	TGTGCCAGTAGTATCTACGAGCAGTACTTC	CASSIYEQYF
-	TRBV7-9	-	TRBJ2-7	TGTGCCAGCAGCTCAAGGTGGGGCGAGCAGTACTTC	CASSSRWGEQYF
-	TRBV5-4	few	TRBJ2-7	TGTGCCAGCACCCCTTCGGGGACGGGATTACGGGAGCAGTACTTC	CASTPSGTGLREQYF
TRBD2	TRBV3-1/TRBV3-2	once	TRBJ2-2	TGTGCCAGCAGCCCATCCCTTGGCGGGAGATTGATCTGGGAGCTGTTTTTT	CASSPSLGGRLIWELFF
TRBD1	TRBV6-6	-	TRBJ1-2	TGTGCCAGCAGTGCCCCGGACAGGGGAGGCTATGGCTACACCTTC	CASSAPDRGGYGYTF
-	TRBV3-1/TRBV3-2	-	TRBJ1-2	TGTGCCAGCAGCCAAGTGGACTATGGCTACACCTTC	CASSQVDYGYTF
-	TRBV24-1	-	TRBJ2-3	TGTGCCACCAGTGATTCCTTATTAGCGGTTAGCACAGATACGCAGTATTTT	CATSDSLLAVSTDTQYF
TRBD1	TRBV29-1	-	TRBJ2-7	TGCAGCGTTCAGGGGACAGGGGTCGAGCAGTACTTC	CSVQGTGVEQYF
-	TRBV6-1	-	TRBJ1-2	TGTGCCAGCAGTGAAGGGGGGGCTGGCTACACCTTC	CASSEGGAGYTF
-	TRBV5-1	-	TRBJ2-1	TGCGCCAGCATCCTTGACGGGAGTGGTGAGCAGTTCTTC	CASILDGSGEQFF
-	TRBV28	few	TRBJ1-1	TGTGCCAGCAGGGCGGGGGGTAGTCAGCCTGAAGCTTTCTTT	CASRAGGSQPEAFF